Here is one TCR beta chain with its context. The data were taken from a study of blood T cell repertoires in COVID-19. The assay was immunoSEQ multiplex PCR, and TCRdb's table has in-frame clones only and misses some. The table records fewer than 300,000 clones, around 90% of them present only once. Enrollees, about 18 to 89 years old, lived in fewer than 25 US areas. The CDR3 runs to 15 residues. Germline V gene lookup returns CDR1 SGDLS and CDR2 YYNGEE. V trimming: 0 bases; J trimming: 10 bases; junction bases outside the gene matches: 7. The chain joins TRBV9 to TRBJ2-1; 10 bases are a match to TRBD2. The clonotype comes from a woman aged 25 to 45 who had recovered from COVID-19. Sequencing was performed on PBMCs or T cells enriched from blood (not recorded which). The DNA of the CDR3 is TGTGCCAGCAGCGTAGAAGCGGGAGGGCCCCGCGAGCAGTTCTTC. Translated, it gives CASSVEAGGPREQFF. Supplemented by reference TRBV9 and TRBJ2-1, the full variable domain reads DSGVTQTPKHLITATGQRVTLRCSPRSGDLSVYWYQQSLDQGLQFLIQYYNGEERAKGNILERFSAQQFPDLHSELNLSSLELGDSALYFCASSVEAGGPREQFFGPGTRLTVL.